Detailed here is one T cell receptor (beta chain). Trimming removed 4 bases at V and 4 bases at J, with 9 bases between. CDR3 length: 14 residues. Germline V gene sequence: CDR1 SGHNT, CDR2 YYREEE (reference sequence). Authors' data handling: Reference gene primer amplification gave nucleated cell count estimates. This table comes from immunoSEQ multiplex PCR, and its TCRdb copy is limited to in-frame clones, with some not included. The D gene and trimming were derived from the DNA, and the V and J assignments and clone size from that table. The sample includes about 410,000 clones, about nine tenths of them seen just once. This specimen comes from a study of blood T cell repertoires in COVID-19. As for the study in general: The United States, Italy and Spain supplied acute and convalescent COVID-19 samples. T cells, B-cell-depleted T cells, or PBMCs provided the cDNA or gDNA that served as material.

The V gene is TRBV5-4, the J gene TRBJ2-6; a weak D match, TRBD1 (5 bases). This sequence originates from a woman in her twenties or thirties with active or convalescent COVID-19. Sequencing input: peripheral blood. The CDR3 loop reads CASSRWGGANVLTF. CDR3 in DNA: TGTGCCAGCAGCCGCTGGGGCGGGGCCAACGTCCTGACTTTC.